The present T cell receptor beta chain was sequenced within a study of immune evolution from preneoplasia to lung adenocarcinoma. General study points: From normal lung to invasive adenocarcinoma, top clone frequencies appeared to decrease. Later-stage lesions appeared to have more T cells, more diversity, less clonality.

On this clone itself: Its antigen is undetermined. A much larger clonotype is one base distant, so this may be a read error.

This CDR3 comprises 16 residues. Germline V gene sequence: CDR1 LNHNV, CDR2 YYDKDF (reference sequence). Trimming took off 4 bases at V and 3 bases at J, with 16 bases between the two ends. Patients had resection in Japan or China between about 2014 and 2018. Two lung cancer pathologists independently confirmed each histologic diagnosis. Profiling relied on immunoSEQ multiplex PCR, and the TCRdb table lists in-frame clones only, not all of them. This table has about 7,000 clones, over 65% appearing once. The clonotype was recovered from a person aged 55-80 years with lung adenocarcinoma. The V gene is TRBV15, the J gene TRBJ1-5, with a weak D call TRBD1 (5 bases). The specimen was FFPE adjacent normal lung tissue. Here the CDR3 reads CATSMGEGINNQPQHF. Written as DNA, the CDR3 is TGTGCCACCAGCATGGGGGAGGGAATAAACAATCAGCCCCAGCATTTT. Filled out from reference TRBV15 and TRBJ1-5, the complete variable domain reads DAMVIQNPRYQVTQFGKPVTLSCSQTLNHNVMYWYQQKSSQAPKLLFHYYDKDFNNEADTPDNFQSRRPNTSFCFLDIRSPGLGDTAMYLCATSMGEGINNQPQHFGDGTRLSIL.